These 5 T cell receptor beta chains were all obtained from the same sample, sequenced in a study of cytomegalovirus exposure and HLA in healthy donors. The PCR used 60 Vbeta and 13 Jbeta primers. Sequencing used immunoSEQ multiplex PCR; TCRdb keeps in-frame clones, though not all of them. This sample has fewer than 200,000 clones, with around 80% found just once. Sequencing was performed on PBMCs. Receptors were obtained from a girl between 10 and 17 years old in good health and CMV-seropositive.

In its sample, this clone was seen once. The gene calls are TRBV5-1 and TRBJ2-5, with a possible D match to TRBD1 (6 bases). Germline CDR1 SGHRS, CDR2 YFSETQ. The V gene lost 6 bases and the J gene lost 2 bases, with 14 bases spanning the gap. This CDR3 spans 14 amino acids. The DNA of the CDR3 is TGCGCCAGCACCCACAGGACAGTTCAAGAGACCCAGTACTTC. Protein sequence: CASTHRTVQETQYF.

V and J are TRBV9 and TRBJ2-7, with TRBD2 identical over 11 bases. Germline V gene lookup returns CDR1 SGDLS and CDR2 YYNGEE. CDR3 length: 15 amino acids. V was clipped by 0 bases and J by 3 bases; unmatched bases: 2. The CDR3 sequence is CASSVGGLAVYEQYF. The CDR3 DNA reads as TGTGCCAGCAGCGTAGGGGGACTAGCGGTCTACGAGCAGTACTTC.

The chain has TRBV18 and TRBJ2-7, with 8 bases lining up with TRBD1. J gave up 5 bases and V 3 bases, and 9 bases lay outside the gene matches. CDR1 and CDR2 (germline): KGHSH, LQKENI. The CDR3 sequence is 15 residues long. The CDR3 DNA sequence: TGTGCCAGCTCACCCTTCGGACAGGGCAAGGACGAGCAGTACTTC. Translation: CASSPFGQGKDEQYF.

The CDR3 region is CAISLAGGDGGEQYF. The CDR3 DNA follows: TGTGCCATCAGTTTAGCGGGAGGCGACGGGGGGGAGCAGTACTTC. The chain has TRBV10-3 and TRBJ2-7, with 10 bases matching TRBD2. V shed 5 bases and J 7 bases; nucleotides not matched to a gene: 11. Germline values: CDR1 ENHRY, CDR2 SYGVKD. The CDR3 runs 15 residues.

The J gene is TRBJ1-1, the V gene TRBV15; D is perhaps TRBD1 (5 bases). The germline CDR1 and CDR2 sequences are LNHNV and YYDKDF (reference sequence). V dropped 5 bases and J dropped 0 bases, with 10 bases sitting between them. CDR3 length: 14 amino acids. CDR3 loop: CATSSGGLNTEAFF. CDR3 nucleotide sequence: TGTGCCACCAGCTCTGGGGGGTTGAACACTGAAGCTTTCTTT.